The clone carrying this T cell receptor beta chain appeared a few times. Using CD45RO/CCR7/CD25/CD127/CD95/CD27, CD4+ naive, central memory, regulatory and stem cell-like memory cells were sorted. Each population that was sorted was more than 95% pure. This entry is derived from a study of beta chain features in type 1 diabetes. Trimming stripped 4 bases from V and 0 bases from J, with 23 bases between. The germline V gene has CDR1 SQVTM and CDR2 ANQGSEA. This CDR3 comprises 18 residues. Isolated RNA was reverse transcribed in full, so expressed TCRB transcripts were sequenced. Only in-frame clones appear in the TCRdb table, and some are missing; sequencing was by immunoSEQ multiplex PCR. Among roughly 300,000 clones listed, less than 10% were seen once.

Material: central memory CD4+ T cells from blood. The chain combines TRBV29-1 with TRBJ2-3, with D tentatively TRBD2 (5 bases). The TCR was taken from a woman in her late teens or twenties in good health. The CDR3 DNA reads TGCAGCGTTGTCTATCTTAGAGGACTGGAATCTAGCACAGATACGCAGTATTTT. Encoded protein: CSVVYLRGLESSTDTQYF.